The 2 T cell receptor beta chains listed next were all sequenced from one sample in a study of OX40 agonist ivuxolimab in advanced cancers. Library method: the immunoSEQ multiplex PCR assay. TCRdb re-hosts the immuneACCESS table, in-frame sequences only. Its copies lack some clones; in the studies checked, an unresolved V gene accounts for under half of them, and the cause for the rest is not known. Counted in this sample were 55,000 to 80,000 clones; around 80% of them appeared once. The ten biggest clones cover approximately 2.4% of the sample. The source was CD4+ or CD8+ T cells sorted from blood, collected in a trial of the OX40 agonist ivuxolimab. Receptor source: an adult with an advanced solid tumor such as melanoma, head and neck, liver or kidney cancer.

The J gene is TRBJ1-3, the V gene TRBV5-4; perhaps TRBD1 as D (6 bases). The CDR3 loop spans 15 amino acids. Looked up from germline, CDR1 is SGHNT and CDR2 is YYREEE (reference sequence). Trimming left V 4 bases short and J 3 bases short, with 14 bases between. The CDR3 protein is CASSLPQGNGNTIYF. The CDR3 region has the DNA TGTGCCAGCAGCCTTCCTCAGGGGAATGGAAACACCATATATTTT.

V and J are TRBV12-5 and TRBJ2-6, with 10 nucleotides matching TRBD1. Trimming removed 5 bases from V and 4 bases from J; junction bases left unmatched: 11. Germline V gene data show CDR1 as LGHNT and CDR2 as FRNRAP. CDR3 size: 18 residues. CDR3 bases: TGTGCTAGTGGTCGGACGGGACAGGGGTCACCCGGGGCCAACGTCCTGACTTTC. It translates to CASGRTGQGSPGANVLTF.